Below are 22 T cell receptor beta chains sequenced from a single sample in a study of regulatory T cells in long-lasting Graves disease. Described time point: persistent/refractory GD, antithyroid drugs over 5 years with positive TRAb. Generation of the TCR library employed RNA extracted from PBMCs. The TCR beta library used iRepertoire HTBI primers with Arm-PCR amplification of CDR3. MiXCR, run by TCRdb on the multiplex PCR reads, gives a single entry per CDR3 protein. Seen here are approximately 400,000 distinct CDR3 sequences, less than 25% observed once, and the top ten hold less than 25%. Here the sequenced sample was peripheral blood mononuclear cells (PBMCs), taken when the disease was refractory, from a patient treated with antithyroid drugs. All receptors derive from a female donor with Graves disease.

This clonotype was picked up a small number of times. The chain uses TRBV19 and TRBJ2-5; D uncertain. The germline gives CDR1 LNHDA, CDR2 SQIVND (reference sequence). The CDR3 covers 13 residues. V lost 5 bases to trimming and J lost 1 base, with 8 bases between them. This CDR3 is CASSGDIQETQYF. DNA for the CDR3: TGTGCCAGTAGTGGCGACATCCAAGAGACCCAGTACTTC. Filled out from reference TRBV19 and TRBJ2-5, the complete variable domain reads DGGITQSPKYLFRKEGQNVTLSCEQNLNHDAMYWYRQDPGQGLRLIYYSQIVNDFQKGDIAEGYSVSREKKESFPLTVTSAQKNPTAFYLCASSGDIQETQYFGPGTRLLVL.

The rearrangement links TRBV7-9 to TRBJ2-3, with 10 nucleotides matching TRBD2. Germline V gene data show CDR1 as SEHNR and CDR2 as FQNEAQ (reference sequence). The CDR3 covers 15 residues. V was clipped by 3 bases and J by 3 bases; unmatched bases: 3. In DNA form, the CDR3 reads TGTGCCAGCAGCTTGCTAGCGGGGGAAACAGATACGCAGTATTTT. It is translated as CASSLLAGETDTQYF.

This clonotype was detected a few times. The chain joins TRBV29-1 to TRBJ2-3, with D perhaps being TRBD1 or TRBD2 (5 bases each). V was trimmed by 4 bases and J by 4 bases, leaving 15 bases between them. This CDR3 spans 14 amino acids. The V gene's germline CDR1 is SQVTM and CDR2 ANQGSEA. CDR3 amino acids: CSVVGTLRADTQYF. The CDR3 DNA follows: TGCAGCGTTGTAGGGACCCTAAGGGCAGATACGCAGTATTTT.

This clonotype came up a few times. This chain uses TRBV20-1 with TRBJ2-7, with 14 bases matching TRBD2. V lost 0 bases to trimming and J lost 2 bases; unmatched junction nucleotides: 0. CDR1 and CDR2 (germline): DFQATT, SNEGSKA (reference sequence). The CDR3 totals 15 residues. This CDR3 is CSARETSGRAYEQYF. The DNA of the CDR3 is TGCAGTGCTAGAGAGACTAGCGGGAGGGCCTACGAGCAGTACTTC.

The chain couples TRBV4-3 to TRBJ2-7; 7 positions agree with TRBD1. Trimming cost V 1 base and J 2 bases; bases outside gene matches: 5. Germline values: CDR1 LGHNA, CDR2 YSLEER. The CDR3 is 15 amino acids. The CDR3 nucleotides read TGCGCCAGCAGCCAAGCCCGAGGGGGCCCCTACGAGCAGTACTTC. It encodes CASSQARGGPYEQYF.

In regard to this clonotype: This could be a read error, since a much larger clone is one nucleotide away. The rearrangement links TRBV7-9 to TRBJ2-7; no clear D. Germline CDR1 is SEHNR and CDR2 is FQNEAQ (reference sequence). V gave up 1 base and J gave up 2 bases, with 6 bases separating them. The CDR3 has 13 residues. The CDR3 coding sequence is TGTGCCAGCAGCTTAGTGTCCCCCTACGAGCAGTACTTC. Amino acid sequence: CASSLVSPYEQYF.

This clonotype was observed a few times. This chain uses TRBV10-3 with TRBJ2-3; tentatively, D is TRBD1 (6 bases). CDR3 length equals 12 residues. The V end lost 10 bases, the J end lost 3 bases, and 11 bases lay between the germline ends. CDR1 is ENHRY, CDR2 SYGVKD, per germline. CDR3 protein: CATEGETDTQYF. The CDR3 nucleotides are TGTGCCACAGAGGGGGAAACAGATACGCAGTATTTT.

This clonotype came up many times. The rearrangement links TRBV29-1 to TRBJ2-2; TRBD1 matches 7 bases. V trimming: 3 bases; J trimming: 6 bases; junction bases outside the gene matches: 7. The CDR3 has 14 amino acids. Germline CDR1 and CDR2: SQVTM and ANQGSEA. CDR3 sequence: CSVEETGRAGELFF. The CDR3 DNA reads as TGCAGCGTTGAGGAGACAGGGCGAGCCGGGGAGCTGTTTTTT.

V gene TRBV6-1 combines with J gene TRBJ2-2; tentative D call: TRBD2 (5 bases). Per germline, CDR1 MNHNS and CDR2 SASEGT. The V end was cut by 11 bases, the J end by 6 bases, with 13 bases between. The CDR3 covers 12 residues. Here the CDR3 DNA reads TGTGCCGGAAGCGGTTTAGCCGGGGAGCTGTTTTTT. Translation gives CAGSGLAGELFF.

Here the CDR3 reads CASSGVSLAKNIQYF. The CDR3 bases are TGTGCCAGTAGTGGGGTGTCGCTAGCTAAAAACATTCAGTACTTC. J is TRBJ2-4 and V is TRBV19; TRBD2 is a possible D gene (5 bases). From germline, CDR1 is LNHDA and CDR2 SQIVND (reference sequence). V was pared by 5 bases and J by 4 bases, with 15 bases between. This CDR3 is built from 15 residues.

This clonotype was counted ten times or more. The V call is TRBV11-2, the J call TRBJ2-5; D remains unclear. Germline CDR1 reads SGHAT; CDR2 reads FQNNGV. Trimming shortened V by 1 base and J by 5 bases, and 8 bases separated the two germline ends. The CDR3 spans 13 residues. The CDR3 nucleotides are TGTGCCAGCAGCTTAGCAGTTAAGGAGACCCAGTACTTC. Its protein product is CASSLAVKETQYF. Full variable domain (remainder filled in from reference TRBV11-2 and TRBJ2-5): EAGVAQSPRYKIIEKRQSVAFWCNPISGHATLYWYQQILGQGPKLLIQFQNNGVVDDSQLPKDRFSAERLKGVDSTLKIQPAKLEDSAVYLCASSLAVKETQYFGPGTRLLVL.

This clonotype has more than one count but fewer than ten. CDR3 DNA: TGTGCCAGTAGTATAGATCAACGGGGTCCGACCGGGGAGCTGTTTTTT. Protein sequence: CASSIDQRGPTGELFF. J is TRBJ2-2 and V is TRBV19; weak D call: TRBD2 (5 bases). V lost 0 bases and J 5 bases, leaving 13 bases between the germline ends. CDR1 LNHDA and CDR2 SQIVND come from the germline V gene (reference sequence). CDR3 length: 16 residues.

This clonotype was seen only a few times. The V call is TRBV30, the J call TRBJ2-7, with TRBD1 matching over 10 bases. Germline CDR1 GTSNPN, CDR2 SVGIG (reference sequence). The ends lost 0 bases at V and 3 bases at J; junction bases unmatched: 8. CDR3 length: 16 residues. Written as DNA, the CDR3 is TGTGCCTGGAGTGTAAATAGGGGACAGGGGTACTACGAGCAGTACTTC. It codes for CAWSVNRGQGYYEQYF.

The table lists this clonotype with a few counts. This rearrangement joins TRBV7-2 to TRBJ2-1; TRBD1 aligns across 12 bases. The junction had 8 bases not matched to a gene; V was cut back by 4 bases and J by 7 bases. The CDR3 totals 16 residues. Germline CDR1 and CDR2: SGHTA and FQGNSA. This CDR3 reads CASSSSGQGAYNEQFF. The CDR3 coding sequence is TGTGCCAGCAGCTCCTCGGGACAGGGGGCTTATAATGAGCAGTTCTTC.

This chain uses TRBV27 with TRBJ2-5; a possible D gene is TRBD1 (5 bases). V was cut by 6 bases and J by 2 bases, with 19 bases left in between. The CDR3 is made up of 16 amino acids. Germline assignment: CDR1 MNHEY and CDR2 SMNVEV (reference sequence). The CDR3: CASRSRGGMGQETQYF. CDR3 DNA: TGTGCCAGCAGGTCTAGGGGCGGAATGGGACAAGAGACCCAGTACTTC.

This clonotype was found a few times. CDR3 region: CASKMTGHRTYNEQFF. The CDR3, as DNA: TGTGCCAGCAAGATGACAGGCCATAGGACCTACAATGAGCAGTTCTTC. The chain combines TRBV27 with TRBJ2-1; tentative D call: TRBD1 (6 bases). Germline CDR1 and CDR2: MNHEY and SMNVEV (reference sequence). The V and J ends lost 7 bases and 2 bases respectively, with 18 bases between them. The CDR3 consists of 16 residues.

This clonotype was detected many times. This chain joins TRBV15 and TRBJ1-6, with TRBD1 identical over 9 bases. V gave up 1 base and J gave up 7 bases; unmatched junction bases: 14. The CDR3 has 19 residues. Germline V gene data show CDR1 as LNHNV and CDR2 as YYDKDF (reference sequence). The CDR3 DNA follows: TGTGCCACCAGCAGAGCCAGGGAGGCAACAGGGGGCAGGAATTCACCCCTCCACTTT. Amino acid sequence: CATSRAREATGGRNSPLHF. The full variable domain, its missing parts supplied by reference TRBV15 and TRBJ1-6, is DAMVIQNPRYQVTQFGKPVTLSCSQTLNHNVMYWYQQKSSQAPKLLFHYYDKDFNNEADTPDNFQSRRPNTSFCFLDIRSPGLGDTAMYLCATSRAREATGGRNSPLHFGNGTRLTVT.

In this sample, this clonotype turned up a few times. CDR3: CASSMLDSSYEQYF. In DNA form, the CDR3 reads TGTGCCAGTAGTATGCTAGATAGCTCCTACGAGCAGTACTTC. The chain employs TRBV19 and TRBJ2-7; no clear D. CDR1 LNHDA and CDR2 SQIVND come from the germline V gene (reference sequence). This CDR3 comprises 14 residues. Trimming removed 3 bases at V and 0 bases at J, with 9 bases between.

The chain joins TRBV3-1 to TRBJ2-3; 13 bases map to TRBD2. V was pared by 3 bases and J by 4 bases, with 4 bases of the junction left unmatched. CDR3 length: 16 residues. Germline V gene lookup returns CDR1 LGHDT and CDR2 YNNKEL (reference sequence). CDR3 nucleotides: TGTGCCAGCAGCCATGGACTAGCGGGAGAGTCAGATACGCAGTATTTT. It encodes CASSHGLAGESDTQYF.

This clonotype has a handful of counts. The V call is TRBV7-2, the J call TRBJ2-7, with D uncertain. CDR3 length: 13 amino acids. The germline V gene has CDR1 SGHTA and CDR2 FQGNSA. Trimming pared 4 bases from V and 6 bases from J, leaving 13 bases between. CDR3 sequence reads: CASSSPPRFEQYF. In DNA form, the CDR3 reads TGTGCCAGCAGCTCCCCCCCCCGGTTCGAGCAGTACTTC.

In regard to this clonotype: Since a much larger clone is just one base distant, this may be a read error. Since the CDR3 does not end with the conserved phenylalanine or tryptophan, this likely comes from a read error. The chain joins TRBV11-2 to TRBJ1-5, with a possible D match to TRBD1 (5 bases). The CDR3 runs 15 residues. Germline V gives CDR1 SGHAT, CDR2 FQNNGV. Trimming shortened V by 0 bases and J by 6 bases, and 12 bases separated the two germline ends. As DNA, the CDR3 is TGTGCCAGCAGCTTAGACCTAGGGGCGGGTCAGCCCCAGCATCTT. Protein sequence: CASSLDLGAGQPQHL.

The chain uses TRBV4-1 and TRBJ1-5; unclear D gene. The CDR3 extends over 13 amino acids. The V end lost 4 bases, the J end lost 5 bases, and 9 bases lay between the germline ends. Germline CDR1 MGHRA, CDR2 YSYEKL. Here the CDR3 reads CASSLLVDQPQHF. The CDR3 DNA follows: TGCGCCAGCAGCCTCCTAGTTGATCAGCCCCAGCATTTT.